These 9 T cell receptor beta chains were sequenced from one sample in a study of T-cell reconstitution after alpha-beta-depleted transplantation in children. Library preparation (for TCRbeta) was performed with unique molecular identifiers. TCRdb called the PCR reads again in MiXCR, with one record for every CDR3 protein. The sample consists of around 960,000 distinct CDR3 sequences, under 30% of them appearing once. This material consisted of PBMCs, mostly from graft donor cells, taken 360 days after TCRalphabeta/CD19-depleted stem cell transplant. The receptors here all came from a boy less than two years old who had a stem cell transplant for SCID, so the T cells may come from the graft donor.

This clonotype was seen repeatedly, ten times or more. This rearrangement joins TRBV20-1 to TRBJ2-3; D gene uncertain. Germline CDR1 is DFQATT and CDR2 is SNEGSKA (reference sequence). The CDR3 spans 14 residues. V was shortened by 0 bases and J by 2 bases, with 9 bases between the two germline ends. CDR3 protein: CSARDTAYTDTQYF. The DNA for the CDR3 is TGCAGTGCTAGAGATACGGCGTACACAGATACGCAGTATTTT.

The CDR3 nucleotides read TGTGCCAGCAGCCCCTCGGGACTATCGGTGGGGACTGAAGCTTTCTTT. Translating gives CASSPSGLSVGTEAFF. The genes are TRBV7-9 and TRBJ1-1, with D perhaps matching TRBD1 (5 bases). The V gene lost 5 bases and the J gene lost 5 bases, with 21 bases spanning the gap. Per germline, CDR1 SEHNR and CDR2 FQNEAQ (reference sequence). The CDR3 is made up of 16 amino acids. The whole variable domain, filled in from reference TRBV7-9 and TRBJ1-1, reads DTGVSQNPRHKITKRGQNVTFRCDPISEHNRLYWYRQTLGQGPEFLTYFQNEAQLEKSRLLSDRFSAERPKGSFSTLEIQRTEQGDSAMYLCASSPSGLSVGTEAFFGQGTRLTVV.

This clonotype was found a few times. The gene calls are TRBV12-3 or TRBV12-4 and TRBJ2-1; 11 nucleotides line up with TRBD2. This CDR3 has 16 amino acids. Trimming removed 6 bases from V and 6 bases from J; junction bases left unmatched: 10. The CDR3 here is CASSDRLAGRPNEQFF. The DNA for the CDR3 is TGTGCCAGCAGCGATCGACTAGCGGGGAGACCCAATGAGCAGTTCTTC.

This clonotype was counted only a few times. CDR3 sequence reads: CASRPGQTPHEQYF. The CDR3 region has the DNA TGCGCCAGCAGACCGGGACAGACCCCCCACGAGCAGTACTTC. The gene calls are TRBV5-1 and TRBJ2-7; 7 bases line up with TRBD1. CDR1 and CDR2 from the germline V gene are SGHRS and YFSETQ. There are 14 residues in the CDR3. Trimming removed 5 bases from V and 5 bases from J; junction bases left unmatched: 10.

This clonotype occurred a few times. The chain has TRBV20-1 and TRBJ2-1, with a tentative D call TRBD1 (6 bases). Looked up from germline, CDR1 is DFQATT and CDR2 is SNEGSKA (reference sequence). With 5 bases removed from V and 0 bases from J, the gap between germline ends came to 23 bases. The CDR3 runs to 18 residues. In nucleotides, the CDR3 is TGCAGTGCTCTCCCCCCACTTGGGACACCCGTCTCCTACAATGAGCAGTTCTTC. Translating gives CSALPPLGTPVSYNEQFF.

The chain couples TRBV29-1 to TRBJ2-5, with unresolved D. From germline, CDR1 is SQVTM and CDR2 ANQGSEA. This CDR3 is built from 13 residues. V was shortened by 6 bases and J by 3 bases, with 14 bases between the two germline ends. The CDR3 sequence: CSVHPGPKETQYF. The CDR3 DNA follows: TGCAGCGTCCACCCCGGGCCGAAAGAGACCCAGTACTTC.

The rearrangement uses TRBV28 and TRBJ2-2; D is undetermined. Trimming stripped 8 bases from V and 3 bases from J, with 7 bases between. Germline V gives CDR1 MDHEN, CDR2 SYDVKM. The CDR3 runs 12 residues. CDR3: CASEADTGELFF. CDR3 in DNA: TGTGCCAGCGAGGCGGACACCGGGGAGCTGTTTTTT.

There are a few counts of this clonotype. The rearrangement uses TRBV4-3 and TRBJ2-1, with D tentatively TRBD1 (6 bases). This CDR3 comprises 16 residues. Deletions cut 0 bases from V and 0 bases from J, with 9 bases between. CDR1 LGHNA and CDR2 YSLEER come from the germline V gene. CDR3 coding DNA: TGCGCCAGCAGCCAAGAGGGCAGGGGCTCCTACAATGAGCAGTTCTTC. Its translation: CASSQEGRGSYNEQFF.

This clonotype was picked up a small number of times. This chain connects TRBV20-1 to TRBJ2-3; TRBD1 matches 9 bases. The CDR3 is made up of 16 amino acids. Germline assignment: CDR1 DFQATT and CDR2 SNEGSKA (reference sequence). Trimming removed 4 bases from V and 0 bases from J; junction bases left unmatched: 8. Here the CDR3 reads CSAISRDRESTDTQYF. CDR3 DNA sequence: TGCAGTGCTATATCCCGGGACAGGGAAAGCACAGATACGCAGTATTTT.